The 13 T cell receptor beta chains reported below all come from one sample, sequenced in a study of T cell responses to AZD1222 COVID-19 vaccine. Produced via immunoSEQ multiplex PCR; TCRdb's table is partial and in-frame only. The sample contains 110,000 to 150,000 clones, approximately 86% of which appear only once. The starting material was peripheral blood, obtained on day 0 of AZD1222 vaccination. All receptors derive from an adult in good health.

The rearrangement uses TRBV20-1 and TRBJ2-7; possible D gene TRBD1, 6 bases. Deletions cut 3 bases from V and 0 bases from J, with 12 bases between. The CDR3 spans 14 residues. Per the germline V gene, CDR1 is DFQATT and CDR2 is SNEGSKA (reference sequence). In DNA form, the CDR3 reads TGCAGTGCTAGTCTGTTCAGGGGCTCCTACGAGCAGTACTTC. It translates to CSASLFRGSYEQYF.

The chain recombines TRBV3-1 (or the pseudogene TRBV3-2) with TRBJ2-1, with 11 bases that match TRBD2. This CDR3 has 16 residues. Trimming took 5 bases from V and 3 from J; bases not matched to a gene: 6. CDR1 LGHDT and CDR2 YNNKEL come from the germline V gene (reference sequence). The CDR3 region is CASSERTSGLYNEQFF. The CDR3 nucleotides are TGTGCCAGCAGCGAACGGACTAGCGGGCTCTACAATGAGCAGTTCTTC.

Only one count was recorded for this clone. The rearrangement links TRBV7-8 to TRBJ2-1; 9 nucleotides match TRBD2. Unmatched junction bases numbered 13, after V lost 8 bases and J lost 5 bases. The CDR3 spans 16 residues. Germline V gene sequence: CDR1 SGHVS, CDR2 FQNEAQ. The CDR3 spells CASSLAGVGLDNEQFF. The DNA of the CDR3 is TGTGCCAGCTCCTTAGCGGGAGTGGGGCTCGACAATGAGCAGTTCTTC.

This clone is a singleton in its sample. The chain is built from TRBV29-1 and TRBJ1-1; D possibly corresponds to TRBD1 (5 bases). The CDR3 is 14 residues long. V was clipped by 4 bases and J by 0 bases, with 12 bases between them. Germline CDR1 and CDR2: SQVTM and ANQGSEA. The CDR3 sequence: CSVVRTLVNTEAFF. The CDR3 bases are TGCAGCGTTGTCAGGACACTGGTGAACACTGAAGCTTTCTTT.

V is TRBV11-2 and J is TRBJ2-3, with TRBD2 matching 12 bases. CDR1 and CDR2 from the germline V gene are SGHAT and FQNNGV. The CDR3 totals 16 residues. V lost 5 bases, J lost 2 bases, and 5 bases stayed unmatched. The CDR3: CASSRTSGNPTDTQYF. CDR3 sequence (DNA): TGTGCCAGCAGCCGGACTAGCGGGAACCCCACAGATACGCAGTATTTT.

The V and J genes are TRBV14 and TRBJ1-1; weak D call: TRBD1 (6 bases). The CDR3 spans 15 residues. Between the trimmed V and J ends, which lost 2 bases and 5 bases, there was a span of 15 bases. Looked up from germline, CDR1 is SGHDN and CDR2 is FVKESK. As DNA, the CDR3 is TGTGCCAGCAGCCAAAGTCGGGGGGCGGTGACTGAAGCTTTCTTT. Its protein is CASSQSRGAVTEAFF.

The chain uses TRBV15 and TRBJ1-4; D unresolved. V shed 1 base and J shed 5 bases, with 8 bases lying between them. CDR3 length: 14 amino acids. Germline values: CDR1 LNHNV, CDR2 YYDKDF (reference sequence). CDR3 protein: CATSRAEFNEKLFF. The CDR3 nucleotides are TGTGCCACCAGCAGAGCAGAGTTCAATGAAAAACTGTTTTTT.

V and J are TRBV7-9 and TRBJ1-1; tentatively, D is TRBD1 (5 bases). Trimming removed 2 bases at V and 5 bases at J, with 12 bases between. The CDR3 is 14 residues long. Germline values: CDR1 SEHNR, CDR2 FQNEAQ (reference sequence). Written as DNA, the CDR3 is TGTGCCAGCAGCTTATTAGCAGGGAGGACTGAAGCTTTCTTT. This gives the protein CASSLLAGRTEAFF.

This clone was recorded a few times. The chain joins TRBV7-8 to TRBJ2-6, with no clear D. V lost 0 bases to trimming and J lost 3 bases, with 12 bases between them. CDR1 is SGHVS and CDR2 is FQNEAQ in the germline V gene. The CDR3 sequence is 17 residues long. CDR3 protein: CASSLARGVRGANVLTF. CDR3 sequence (DNA): TGTGCCAGCAGCTTAGCAAGAGGTGTCCGTGGGGCCAACGTCCTGACTTTC.

This chain uses TRBV3-1 (or the pseudogene TRBV3-2) with TRBJ1-1; D is unresolved. This CDR3 comprises 12 residues. Between the trimmed V and J ends, which lost 1 base and 6 bases, there was a span of 6 bases. Germline values: CDR1 LGHDT, CDR2 YNNKEL (reference sequence). For the CDR3, the DNA is TGTGCCAGCAGCCAAGCTACCGCTGAAGCTTTCTTT. It encodes CASSQATAEAFF.

The gene calls are TRBV19 and TRBJ2-3; 13 positions agree with TRBD2. Germline assignment: CDR1 LNHDA and CDR2 SQIVND (reference sequence). Trimming took 3 bases from V and 6 from J; bases not matched to a gene: 21. The CDR3 loop spans 21 amino acids. The CDR3 here is CASSMAGSGLAGLRRGDTQYF. In DNA form, the CDR3 reads TGTGCCAGTAGTATGGCTGGTTCGGGACTAGCGGGGTTACGGCGCGGTGATACGCAGTATTTT.

The V gene is TRBV30, the J gene TRBJ2-1; D is unresolved. Germline CDR1 is GTSNPN and CDR2 is SVGIG (reference sequence). The germline V and J ends were trimmed by 2 bases and 3 bases, with 8 bases remaining between them. This CDR3 contains 13 residues. CDR3 region: CAWSYPFYNEQFF. The CDR3, as DNA: TGTGCCTGGAGTTATCCATTCTACAATGAGCAGTTCTTC.

The gene calls are TRBV6-4 and TRBJ2-5; a possible D gene is TRBD2 (6 bases). This CDR3 has 12 residues. The V and J ends lost 4 bases and 9 bases respectively, with 12 bases between them. Looked up from germline, CDR1 is MRHNA and CDR2 is SNTAGT. The CDR3 loop reads CASSGDWCSQYF. The CDR3 nucleotides are TGTGCCAGCAGTGGGGACTGGTGCTCCCAGTACTTC.